These 31 T cell receptor beta chains originate from one sample sequenced in a study of blood T cell repertoires in COVID-19 (dated by TCRdb to 2018 to 2020). The library was made by the immunoSEQ multiplex PCR assay. Here the immuneACCESS table is served through TCRdb, limited to in-frame sequences with V and J called. Missing clones are a known gap in these copies; in checked studies unresolved V genes cover under half, and the rest lacks a known reason. The sample table contains under 250,000 clones; only one count was recorded for roughly 91% of them. The ten largest clones take up around 3.7% of the sample. The sequenced sample consisted of PBMCs or T cells enriched from blood (not recorded which). The source is a woman aged 30 to 39 with acute COVID-19.

This clone was seen once. This chain uses TRBV6-5 with TRBJ1-4; D is undetermined. V shed 6 bases and J shed 10 bases, with 15 bases lying between them. Germline-derived CDR1 and CDR2 are MNHEY and SVGAGI. The CDR3 length is 13 residues. The CDR3 here is CASRDTVRPKLFF. In DNA, the CDR3 is TGTGCCAGCAGAGACACGGTACGCCCAAAACTGTTTTTT.

This clone was counted a single time. This chain uses TRBV27 with TRBJ2-3; D perhaps matches TRBD2 (5 bases). The CDR3 totals 14 residues. V lost 2 bases, J lost 1 base, and 7 bases lay in between. Germline CDR1 reads MNHEY; CDR2 reads SMNVEV (reference sequence). CDR3 in DNA: TGTGCCAGCAGTTTAATGCGGGGCACAGATACGCAGTATTTT. This sequence encodes CASSLMRGTDTQYF.

The gene calls are TRBV3-1 (or the pseudogene TRBV3-2) and TRBJ2-3; 9 bases align to TRBD1. The CDR3 contains 16 residues. Germline trimming cut 1 base from V and 5 bases from J; bases unmatched to any gene: 7. CDR1 and CDR2 from the germline V gene are LGHDT and YNNKEL (reference sequence). The CDR3 reads CASSQGGTGKRDTQYF. The DNA for the CDR3 is TGTGCCAGCAGCCAAGGGGGGACAGGGAAGCGAGATACGCAGTATTTT.

The chain is built from TRBV6-5 and TRBJ1-5; the D is unclear. The CDR3 length is 12 residues. Between the trimmed V and J ends, which lost 2 bases and 9 bases, there was a span of 8 bases. Germline loops: CDR1 MNHEY, CDR2 SVGAGI. This chain's CDR3 is CASSYRQGPQHF. CDR3 coding DNA: TGTGCCAGCAGTTACCGACAAGGGCCCCAGCATTTT.

The V and J genes are TRBV19 and TRBJ1-6; 7 nucleotides agree with TRBD1. The CDR3 is made up of 16 amino acids. Germline V lookup: CDR1 LNHDA, CDR2 SQIVND (reference sequence). V dropped 4 bases and J dropped 1; count of bases not matched to a gene: 4. The CDR3 DNA is TGTGCCAGTAGTACACCGGGACAGTCCTATAATTCACCCCTCCACTTT. This translates into CASSTPGQSYNSPLHF.

The CDR3 protein is CASRKQVPNTEAFF. The CDR3 DNA reads as TGTGCCAGCAGGAAACAGGTTCCGAACACTGAAGCTTTCTTT. V is TRBV7-9 and J is TRBJ1-1, with D perhaps matching TRBD1 (5 bases). V gave up 6 bases and J gave up 1 base, with 12 bases separating them. Germline V gene sequence: CDR1 SEHNR, CDR2 FQNEAQ (reference sequence). This CDR3 is built from 14 residues. Complete variable domain (other parts from reference TRBV7-9 and TRBJ1-1): DTGVSQNPRHKITKRGQNVTFRCDPISEHNRLYWYRQTLGQGPEFLTYFQNEAQLEKSRLLSDRFSAERPKGSFSTLEIQRTEQGDSAMYLCASRKQVPNTEAFFGQGTRLTVV.

The chain employs TRBV19 and TRBJ1-5; D is uncertain. CDR3 length: 17 amino acids. Germline lookup yields CDR1 LNHDA and CDR2 SQIVND (reference sequence). V was clipped by 2 bases and J by 4 bases, with 18 bases between them. The CDR3 protein is CASSISGLAMANQPQHF. Written as DNA, the CDR3 is TGTGCCAGTAGTATAAGCGGGCTCGCGATGGCGAATCAGCCCCAGCATTTT.

The chain combines TRBV4-1 with TRBJ1-4; 12 bases are shared with TRBD1. The CDR3 is 17 amino acids. Germline CDR1 and CDR2: MGHRA and YSYEKL. The V segment lost 4 bases and the J segment 3 bases; nucleotides outside the gene matches: 6. The CDR3 sequence is CASSRRDRGLANEKLFF. The DNA for the CDR3 is TGCGCCAGCAGCCGCCGGGACAGGGGGCTGGCTAATGAAAAACTGTTTTTT.

V gene TRBV7-6 combines with J gene TRBJ2-1, with TRBD2 matching over 10 bases. There are 19 residues in the CDR3. The V gene end was trimmed by 3 bases and the J gene end by 4 bases; junction bases not matched to a gene: 15. CDR1 is SGHVS, CDR2 FNYEAQ, per germline. In nucleotides, the CDR3 is TGTGCCAGCAGCTTCCCCCTTAGTAGCGGGGGGTCCCTTTACAATGAGCAGTTCTTC. This translates into CASSFPLSSGGSLYNEQFF.

The chain has TRBV20-1 and TRBJ2-7, with D maybe TRBD2 (7 bases). The CDR3 has 14 residues. V was clipped by 3 bases and J by 2 bases, with 14 bases between them. Per germline, CDR1 DFQATT and CDR2 SNEGSKA (reference sequence). CDR3 residues: CSASFGEGAYEQYF. The CDR3 DNA reads as TGCAGTGCTAGTTTTGGGGAGGGGGCCTACGAGCAGTACTTC.

This clone was seen just once. The rearrangement joins TRBV27 to TRBJ1-3, with 9 bases lining up with TRBD1. This CDR3 has 15 amino acids. Per the germline V gene, CDR1 is MNHEY and CDR2 is SMNVEV (reference sequence). The trim removed 4 bases at V and 4 bases at J, leaving 5 bases unmatched. The CDR3 region has the DNA TGTGCCAGCAGTTCGGGACAGGGAACCGGAAACACCATATATTTT. Translating gives CASSSGQGTGNTIYF.

The genes are TRBV5-1 and TRBJ1-5; D may be TRBD1 (6 bases). The CDR3 spans 15 residues. Deletions cut 0 bases from V and 6 bases from J, with 13 bases between. Germline CDR1 SGHRS, CDR2 YFSETQ. CDR3 sequence reads: CASSLVPGESQPQHF. The DNA for the CDR3 is TGCGCCAGCAGCTTGGTCCCAGGGGAGAGTCAGCCCCAGCATTTT. Together with reference TRBV5-1 and TRBJ1-5, the CDR3 gives the full variable domain: KAGVTQTPRYLIKTRGQQVTLSCSPISGHRSVSWYQQTPGQGLQFLFEYFSETQRNKGNFPGRFSGRQFSNSRSEMNVSTLELGDSALYLCASSLVPGESQPQHFGDGTRLSIL.

This clone was seen more than once but under ten times. The chain links TRBV5-5 to TRBJ2-2; TRBD1 matches 9 bases. V was clipped by 4 bases and J by 1 base; unmatched bases: 2. CDR3 length equals 15 residues. Germline values: CDR1 SGHKS, CDR2 YYEKEE (reference sequence). The CDR3 loop reads CASSKGQGNTGELFF. The CDR3 nucleotides read TGTGCCAGCAGCAAGGGACAGGGGAACACCGGGGAGCTGTTTTTT.

J is TRBJ2-5 and V is TRBV6-5, with 7 bases aligning to TRBD1. The CDR3 length is 15 residues. With V trimmed by 0 bases and J by 2 bases, 3 bases remained unmatched. Germline loops: CDR1 MNHEY, CDR2 SVGAGI. The CDR3 DNA follows: TGTGCCAGCAGTTACTCGAGGGACAGACAAGAGACCCAGTACTTC. Translated: CASSYSRDRQETQYF.

The CDR3 protein is CASSLEADYEQYF. In DNA, the CDR3 is TGCGCCAGCAGCTTGGAGGCGGACTACGAGCAGTACTTC. The V gene is TRBV5-1, the J gene TRBJ2-7; no clear D. V gave up 0 bases and J gave up 3 bases, with 7 bases separating them. The CDR3 extends over 13 amino acids. CDR1 and CDR2 (germline): SGHRS, YFSETQ. Full variable domain (outside the CDR3, taken from reference TRBV5-1 and TRBJ2-7): KAGVTQTPRYLIKTRGQQVTLSCSPISGHRSVSWYQQTPGQGLQFLFEYFSETQRNKGNFPGRFSGRQFSNSRSEMNVSTLELGDSALYLCASSLEADYEQYFGPGTRLTVT.

The gene calls are TRBV2 and TRBJ1-5; 7 bases agree with TRBD1. The CDR3 length is 18 residues. V lost 2 bases, J lost 0 bases, and 10 bases stayed unmatched. Per germline, CDR1 SNHLY and CDR2 FYNNEI. This CDR3 is CASSERGGEYYSNQPQHF. The DNA of the CDR3 is TGTGCCAGCAGTGAAAGAGGGGGCGAATATTATAGCAATCAGCCCCAGCATTTT.

The V gene is TRBV19, the J gene TRBJ2-2, with D possibly TRBD2 on 5 matching bases. In germline, CDR1 is LNHDA, CDR2 SQIVND (reference sequence). Between the trimmed V and J ends, which lost 2 bases and 4 bases, there was a span of 11 bases. This CDR3 comprises 15 residues. The CDR3 loop reads CASSISRTFTGELFF. CDR3 bases: TGTGCCAGTAGTATAAGCCGGACTTTCACCGGGGAGCTGTTTTTT.

This chain's CDR3 is CASTRQGWGEKLFF. DNA for the CDR3: TGCGCCAGCACCCGTCAGGGGTGGGGTGAAAAACTGTTTTTT. The V call is TRBV10-2, the J call TRBJ1-4, with a tentative D call TRBD1 (6 bases). The ends were cut back, 7 bases at V and 7 bases at J, with 16 bases in the middle. The CDR3 runs to 14 residues. Germline loops: CDR1 WSHSY, CDR2 SAAADI.

The chain has TRBV7-9 and TRBJ1-2, with 7 bases identical to TRBD1. Germline V gene data show CDR1 as SEHNR and CDR2 as FQNEAQ (reference sequence). The V gene end was trimmed by 10 bases and the J gene end by 7 bases; junction bases not matched to a gene: 15. This CDR3 is 14 amino acids long. The CDR3 sequence is CATRAGTAASGYTF. In DNA form, the CDR3 reads TGTGCCACCAGGGCCGGGACAGCCGCTTCTGGCTACACCTTC.

CDR3 bases: TGTGCCAGCAGTTTATCCTGGGACTTACGACAGCCCCAGCATTTT. This gives the protein CASSLSWDLRQPQHF. V usage is TRBV27 and J usage is TRBJ1-5; TRBD1 is a possible D gene (5 bases). The CDR3 runs to 15 residues. Germline V gene sequence: CDR1 MNHEY, CDR2 SMNVEV (reference sequence). V was pared by 0 bases and J by 7 bases, with 13 bases between.

The genes are TRBV3-1 (or the pseudogene TRBV3-2) and TRBJ1-5; 7 nucleotides align to TRBD1. The CDR3 covers 15 residues. Germline V gives CDR1 LGHDT, CDR2 YNNKEL (reference sequence). With 4 bases clipped from V and 8 bases from J, the junction kept 11 bases outside the gene matches. CDR3 in amino acids: CASSLSGQISKPQHF. The CDR3 bases are TGTGCCAGCAGCCTTTCGGGACAGATCTCTAAGCCCCAGCATTTT.

This chain connects TRBV12-3 or TRBV12-4 to TRBJ2-2; weak D call: TRBD2 (5 bases). The CDR3 loop spans 13 amino acids. V was shortened by 6 bases and J by 0 bases, with 5 bases between the two germline ends. The CDR3 spells CASRLANTGELFF. CDR3 DNA: TGTGCCAGCAGACTAGCGAACACCGGGGAGCTGTTTTTT.

This chain links TRBV19 with TRBJ1-1; D gene unclear. CDR3 length: 13 amino acids. V lost 7 bases and J 3 bases, leaving 12 bases between the germline ends. The germline CDR1 and CDR2 sequences are LNHDA and SQIVND (reference sequence). CDR3 coding DNA: TGTGCCAGTACTTTTCAGAGGGACACTGAAGCTTTCTTT. Protein sequence: CASTFQRDTEAFF. Drawing the rest from reference TRBV19 and TRBJ1-1, the complete variable domain is DGGITQSPKYLFRKEGQNVTLSCEQNLNHDAMYWYRQDPGQGLRLIYYSQIVNDFQKGDIAEGYSVSREKKESFPLTVTSAQKNPTAFYLCASTFQRDTEAFFGQGTRLTVV.

Here the CDR3 DNA reads TGTGCCAGCAGTGAAGACTCAGAGACCCAGTACTTC. Amino acids: CASSEDSETQYF. This sequence joins TRBV2 and TRBJ2-5; D not certain. CDR3 length equals 12 residues. V gave up 1 base and J gave up 4 bases, with 4 bases separating them. Germline V gene data show CDR1 as SNHLY and CDR2 as FYNNEI.

The V gene is TRBV7-9, the J gene TRBJ2-3, with D perhaps TRBD2 (6 bases). The germline V and J ends were trimmed by 1 base and 9 bases, with 17 bases remaining between them. This CDR3 comprises 15 residues. Germline CDR1 and CDR2: SEHNR and FQNEAQ (reference sequence). CDR3 sequence: CASSLVSGTEGTQYF. The CDR3 region has the DNA TGTGCCAGCAGCTTAGTGTCCGGGACGGAGGGGACGCAGTATTTT.

The V call is TRBV4-2, the J call TRBJ2-2; 10 bases are a match to TRBD2. The V and J ends lost 7 bases and 7 bases, in that order; junction bases with no gene match: 15. The CDR3 consists of 17 residues. CDR1 is LGHNA, CDR2 YNFKEQ, per germline. In nucleotides, the CDR3 is TGTGCCAGCACCGACGGTACTAGCGGGGAGTGGGGCGGGGAGCTGTTTTTT. It codes for CASTDGTSGEWGGELFF.

This chain joins TRBV5-4 and TRBJ1-4; the D is unclear. The CDR3 totals 14 residues. Germline assignment: CDR1 SGHNT and CDR2 YYREEE (reference sequence). Trimming cost V 3 bases and J 8 bases, with 14 bases left between them. CDR3 protein: CASSSWGREEKLFF. The CDR3 DNA follows: TGTGCCAGCAGCTCGTGGGGAAGGGAGGAAAAACTGTTTTTT.

The chain recombines TRBV28 with TRBJ2-7, with 9 bases matching TRBD1. Trimming cost V 10 bases and J 2 bases; bases outside gene matches: 9. Germline V lookup: CDR1 MDHEN, CDR2 SYDVKM. This CDR3 has 14 residues. This CDR3 reads CATRRRTGAYEQYF. The CDR3 nucleotides read TGTGCCACCCGACGCCGGACAGGGGCCTACGAGCAGTACTTC. The variable domain in full, completed from reference TRBV28 and TRBJ2-7, reads DVKVTQSSRYLVKRTGEKVFLECVQDMDHENMFWYRQDPGLGLRLIYFSYDVKMKEKGDIPEGYSVSREKKERFSLILESASTNQTSMYLCATRRRTGAYEQYFGPGTRLTVT.

This clone was counted once. As DNA, the CDR3 is TGTGCCAGCAGCCCCCTTGGTCGTGGGGGCACTAACTATGGCTACACCTTC. Residues: CASSPLGRGGTNYGYTF. The chain has TRBV7-2 and TRBJ1-2, with D tentatively TRBD1 (6 bases). This CDR3 comprises 17 residues. V was pared by 5 bases and J by 0 bases, with 19 bases between. The V gene's germline CDR1 is SGHTA and CDR2 FQGNSA.

The V gene is TRBV29-1, the J gene TRBJ2-1; 11 bases agree with TRBD2. Germline values: CDR1 SQVTM, CDR2 ANQGSEA. The ends lost 7 bases at V and 5 bases at J; junction bases unmatched: 7. There are 14 residues in the CDR3. CDR3 in amino acids: CSAVSGGADNEQFF. DNA for the CDR3: TGCAGCGCGGTTAGCGGGGGGGCGGACAATGAGCAGTTCTTC.

This chain joins TRBV19 and TRBJ2-1; no clear D. Trimming took 1 base from V and 8 from J, leaving 12 bases between them. The CDR3 covers 14 residues. Germline V gene lookup returns CDR1 LNHDA and CDR2 SQIVND (reference sequence). CDR3 bases: TGTGCCAGTAGTATAGGTTGGCAAATCCATGAGCAGTTCTTC. Protein: CASSIGWQIHEQFF.